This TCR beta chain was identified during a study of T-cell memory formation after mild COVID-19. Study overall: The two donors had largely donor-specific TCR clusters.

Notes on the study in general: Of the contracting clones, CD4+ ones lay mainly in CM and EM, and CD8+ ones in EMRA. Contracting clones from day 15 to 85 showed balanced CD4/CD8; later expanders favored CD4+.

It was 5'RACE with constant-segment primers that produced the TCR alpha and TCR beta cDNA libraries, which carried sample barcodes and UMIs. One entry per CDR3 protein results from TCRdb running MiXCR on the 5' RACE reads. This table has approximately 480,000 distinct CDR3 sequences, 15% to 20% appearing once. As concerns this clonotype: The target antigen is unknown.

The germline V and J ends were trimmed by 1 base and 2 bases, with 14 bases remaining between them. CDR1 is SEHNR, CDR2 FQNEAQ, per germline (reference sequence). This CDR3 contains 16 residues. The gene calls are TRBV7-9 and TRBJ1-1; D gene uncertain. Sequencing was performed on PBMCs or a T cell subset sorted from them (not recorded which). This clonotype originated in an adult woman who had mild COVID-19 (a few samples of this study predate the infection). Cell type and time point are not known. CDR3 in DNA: TGTGCCAGCAGCTTAGTTGGTGGGCAGAAAAACACTGAAGCTTTCTTT. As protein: CASSLVGGQKNTEAFF.